This T cell receptor (beta chain) comes out of a study of blood T cell repertoires in COVID-19. Only in-frame clones appear in the TCRdb table, and some are missing; sequencing was by immunoSEQ multiplex PCR. There are about 180,000 clones in the sample; about three quarters occur only once, and 12% lies in the top ten. Germline loops: CDR1 SGHAT, CDR2 FQNNGV. The CDR3 runs 14 residues. The junction had 6 bases not matched to a gene; V was cut back by 7 bases and J by 4 bases. Sequencing was carried out using peripheral blood. The TCR comes from a woman of 80 years or more with COVID-19, enrolled during active disease. The V gene is TRBV11-2, the J gene TRBJ1-1; 10 nucleotides agree with TRBD1. CDR3 DNA sequence: TGTGCCAGCACTCCCCGGACAGGGGGCACTGAAGCTTTCTTT. Amino acid sequence: CASTPRTGGTEAFF.